This entry is about one T cell receptor beta chain. The data are from a study of blood T cell repertoires in COVID-19. Study-level information: Material from acute and convalescent COVID-19 was sourced from the United States, Italy and Spain. T cells, B-cell-depleted T cells, or PBMCs provided the cDNA or gDNA that served as material.

This CDR3 spans 15 amino acids. V lost 0 bases and J 2 bases, leaving 7 bases between the germline ends. Germline CDR1 is SGHVS and CDR2 is FNYEAQ. In the study's own analysis: Estimated nucleated cell counts came from reference gene primer amplification. This table comes from immunoSEQ multiplex PCR, and its TCRdb copy is limited to in-frame clones, with some not included. V and J calls and clone size follow that table, whereas D and trimming were derived from the DNA. The table includes some 20,000 clones, around 88% detected once. The source of this sequence is a woman in her fifties or sixties with active COVID-19. The gene calls are TRBV7-6 and TRBJ2-2; D remains ambiguous. Input material: peripheral blood. The CDR3 loop is CASSLADLNTGELFF. The CDR3 DNA is TGTGCCAGCAGCTTAGCCGACTTAAACACCGGGGAGCTGTTTTTT.